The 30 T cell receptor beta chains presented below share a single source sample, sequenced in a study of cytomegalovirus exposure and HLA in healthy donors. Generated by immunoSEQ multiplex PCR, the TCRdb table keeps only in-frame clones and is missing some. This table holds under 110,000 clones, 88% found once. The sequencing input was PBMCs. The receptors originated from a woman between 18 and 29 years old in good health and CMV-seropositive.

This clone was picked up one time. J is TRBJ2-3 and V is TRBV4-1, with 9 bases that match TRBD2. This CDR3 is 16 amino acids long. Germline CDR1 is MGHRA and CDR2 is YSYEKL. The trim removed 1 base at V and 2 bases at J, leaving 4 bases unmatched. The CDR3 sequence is CASSQGKRGATDTQYF. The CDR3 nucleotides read TGCGCCAGCAGCCAAGGAAAGCGGGGGGCCACAGATACGCAGTATTTT.

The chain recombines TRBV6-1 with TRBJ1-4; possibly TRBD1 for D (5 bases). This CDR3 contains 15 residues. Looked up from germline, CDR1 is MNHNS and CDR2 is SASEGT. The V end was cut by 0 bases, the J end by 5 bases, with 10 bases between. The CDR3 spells CASSEAQGANEKLFF. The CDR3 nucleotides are TGTGCCAGCAGTGAAGCGCAGGGTGCCAATGAAAAACTGTTTTTT.

The CDR3 DNA reads TGTGCCAGCAGTGAATGGCAGGGCGCAGATACGCAGTATTTT. This translates into CASSEWQGADTQYF. The chain is built from TRBV2 and TRBJ2-3; the D gene is possibly TRBD1 (5 bases). The V end was cut by 2 bases, the J end by 4 bases, with 10 bases between. Germline CDR1 is SNHLY and CDR2 is FYNNEI. The CDR3 loop spans 14 amino acids.

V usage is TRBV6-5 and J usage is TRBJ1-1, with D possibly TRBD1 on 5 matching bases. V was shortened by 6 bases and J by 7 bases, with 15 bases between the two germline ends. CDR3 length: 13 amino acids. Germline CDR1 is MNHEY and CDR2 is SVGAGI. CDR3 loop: CASSLPGSSEAFF. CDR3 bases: TGTGCCAGCAGCTTACCAGGGTCGAGTGAAGCTTTCTTT.

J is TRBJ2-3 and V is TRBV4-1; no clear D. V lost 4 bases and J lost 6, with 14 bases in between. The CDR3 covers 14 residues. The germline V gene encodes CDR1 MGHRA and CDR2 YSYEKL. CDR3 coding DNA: TGCGCCAGCAGCCTCCCGTCCGTAGTTGATACGCAGTATTTT. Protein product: CASSLPSVVDTQYF.

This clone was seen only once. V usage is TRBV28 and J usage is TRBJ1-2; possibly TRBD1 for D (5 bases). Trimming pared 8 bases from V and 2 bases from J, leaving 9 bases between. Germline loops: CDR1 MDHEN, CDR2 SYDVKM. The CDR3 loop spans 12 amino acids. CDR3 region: CASGTENYGYTF. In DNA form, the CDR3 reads TGTGCCAGCGGGACTGAAAACTATGGCTACACCTTC.

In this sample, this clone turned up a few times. This CDR3 is CASSEQGGVEQYV. The CDR3 DNA reads TGTGCCAGCAGTGAACAGGGAGGGGTCGAGCAGTACGTC. V usage is TRBV6-1 and J usage is TRBJ2-7, with 7 bases matching TRBD2. J was trimmed by 6 bases and V by 2 bases; bases with no gene match: 4. This CDR3 region has 13 residues. Germline CDR1 MNHNS, CDR2 SASEGT.

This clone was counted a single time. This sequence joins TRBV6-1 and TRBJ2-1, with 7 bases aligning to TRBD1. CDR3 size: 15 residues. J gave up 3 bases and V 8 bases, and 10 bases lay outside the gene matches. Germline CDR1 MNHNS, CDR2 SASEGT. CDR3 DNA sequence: TGTGCCAGCGGAAATCCGGGACAGAACTACAATGAGCAGTTCTTC. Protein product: CASGNPGQNYNEQFF.

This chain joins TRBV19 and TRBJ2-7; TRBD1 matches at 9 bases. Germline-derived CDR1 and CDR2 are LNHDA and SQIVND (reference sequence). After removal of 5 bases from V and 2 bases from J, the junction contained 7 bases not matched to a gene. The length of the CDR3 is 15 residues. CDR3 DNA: TGTGCCAGTAGTCCCGGGGGACAGGGCACCTACGAGCAGTACTTC. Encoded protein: CASSPGGQGTYEQYF.

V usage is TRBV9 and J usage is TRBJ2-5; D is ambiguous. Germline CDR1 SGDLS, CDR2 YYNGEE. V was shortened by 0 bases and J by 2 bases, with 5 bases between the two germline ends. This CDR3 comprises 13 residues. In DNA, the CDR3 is TGTGCCAGCAGCGTAGGACTGCAAGAGACCCAGTACTTC. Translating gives CASSVGLQETQYF.

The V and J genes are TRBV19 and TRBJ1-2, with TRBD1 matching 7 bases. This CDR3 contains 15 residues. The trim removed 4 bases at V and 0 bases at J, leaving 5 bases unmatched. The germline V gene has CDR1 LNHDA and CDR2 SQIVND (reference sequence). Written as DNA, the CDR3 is TGTGCCAGTAGTACTGGGACAGTCACTAACTATGGCTACACCTTC. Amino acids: CASSTGTVTNYGYTF.

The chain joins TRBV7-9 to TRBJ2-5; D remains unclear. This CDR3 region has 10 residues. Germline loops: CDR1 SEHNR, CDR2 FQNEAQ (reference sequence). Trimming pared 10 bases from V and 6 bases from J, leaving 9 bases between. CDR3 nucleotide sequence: TGTGCCACAAACGAGAAGACCCAGTACTTC. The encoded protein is CATNEKTQYF.

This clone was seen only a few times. CDR3 amino acids: CASSSQYTGELFF. CDR3 nucleotide sequence: TGTGCCAGCAGTTCACAGTACACCGGGGAGCTGTTTTTT. The chain has TRBV27 and TRBJ2-2; unclear D gene. Trimming removed 4 bases from V and 3 bases from J, with 6 bases in between. CDR3 size: 13 residues. Germline V lookup: CDR1 MNHEY, CDR2 SMNVEV (reference sequence).

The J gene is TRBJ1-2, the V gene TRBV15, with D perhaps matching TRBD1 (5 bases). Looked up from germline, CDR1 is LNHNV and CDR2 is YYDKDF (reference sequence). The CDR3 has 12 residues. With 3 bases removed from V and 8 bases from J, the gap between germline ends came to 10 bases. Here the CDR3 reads CATSSQGSGYTF. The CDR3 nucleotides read TGTGCCACCAGCAGTCAGGGAAGCGGCTACACCTTC.

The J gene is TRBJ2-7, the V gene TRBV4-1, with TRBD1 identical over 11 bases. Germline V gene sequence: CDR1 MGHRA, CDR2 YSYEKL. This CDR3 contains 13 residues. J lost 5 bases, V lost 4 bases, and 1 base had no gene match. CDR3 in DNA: TGCGCCAGCAGCCCGGGACAGGGGGACGAGCAGTACGTC. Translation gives CASSPGQGDEQYV.

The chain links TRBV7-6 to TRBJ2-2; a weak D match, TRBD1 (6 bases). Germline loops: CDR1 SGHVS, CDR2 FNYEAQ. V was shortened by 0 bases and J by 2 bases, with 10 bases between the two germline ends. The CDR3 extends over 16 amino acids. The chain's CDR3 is CASSLAPGVNTGELFF. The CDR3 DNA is TGTGCCAGCAGCTTAGCGCCAGGGGTTAACACCGGGGAGCTGTTTTTT.

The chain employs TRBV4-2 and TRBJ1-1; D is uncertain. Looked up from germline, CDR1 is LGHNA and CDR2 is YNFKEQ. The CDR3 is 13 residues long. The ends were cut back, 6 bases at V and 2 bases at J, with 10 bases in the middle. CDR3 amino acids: CASSLTINTEAFF. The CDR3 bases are TGTGCCAGCAGTTTGACAATTAACACTGAAGCTTTCTTT.

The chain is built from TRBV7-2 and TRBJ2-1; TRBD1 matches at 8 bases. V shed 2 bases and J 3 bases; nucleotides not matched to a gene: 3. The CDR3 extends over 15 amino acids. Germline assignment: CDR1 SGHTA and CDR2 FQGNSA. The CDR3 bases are TGTGCCAGCAGCTTAACAGGGGGTTTCTACAATGAGCAGTTCTTC. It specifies CASSLTGGFYNEQFF.

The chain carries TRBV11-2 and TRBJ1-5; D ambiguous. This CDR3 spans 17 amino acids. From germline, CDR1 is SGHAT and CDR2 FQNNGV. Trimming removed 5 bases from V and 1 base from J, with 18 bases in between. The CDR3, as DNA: TGTGCCAGCAGCCCTCAGCCCGGAACGGAGAGCAATCAGCCCCAGCATTTT. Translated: CASSPQPGTESNQPQHF.

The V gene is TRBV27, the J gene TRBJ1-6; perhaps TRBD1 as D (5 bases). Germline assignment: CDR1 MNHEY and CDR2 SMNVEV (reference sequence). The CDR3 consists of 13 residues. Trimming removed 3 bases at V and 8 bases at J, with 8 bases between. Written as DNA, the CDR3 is TGTGCCAGCAGTTTCAGGGACTATTCACCCCTCCACTTT. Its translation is CASSFRDYSPLHF.

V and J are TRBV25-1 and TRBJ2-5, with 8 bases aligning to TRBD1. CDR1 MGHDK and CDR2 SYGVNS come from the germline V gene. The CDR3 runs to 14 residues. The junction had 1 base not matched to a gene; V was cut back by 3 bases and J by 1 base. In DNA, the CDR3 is TGTGCCAGCAGTGATGGGACAGGCCAAGAGACCCAGTACTTC. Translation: CASSDGTGQETQYF.

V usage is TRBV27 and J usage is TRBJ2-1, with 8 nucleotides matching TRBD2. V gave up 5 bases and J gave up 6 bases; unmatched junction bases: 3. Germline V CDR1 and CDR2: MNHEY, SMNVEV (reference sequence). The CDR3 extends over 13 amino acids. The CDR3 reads CASSTGLGNEQFF. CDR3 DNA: TGTGCCAGCAGTACGGGACTAGGCAATGAGCAGTTCTTC.

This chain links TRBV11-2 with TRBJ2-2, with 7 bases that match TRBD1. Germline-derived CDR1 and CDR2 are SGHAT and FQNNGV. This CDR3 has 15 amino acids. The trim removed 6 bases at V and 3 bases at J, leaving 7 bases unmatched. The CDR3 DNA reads TGTGCCAGCAGGGATTACAGGGGAGACACCGGGGAGCTGTTTTTT. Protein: CASRDYRGDTGELFF.

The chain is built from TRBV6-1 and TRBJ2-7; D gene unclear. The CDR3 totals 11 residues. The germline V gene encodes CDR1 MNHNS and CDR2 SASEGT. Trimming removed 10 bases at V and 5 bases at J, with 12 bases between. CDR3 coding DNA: TGTGCCAACGCAGGCCCCCACGAGCAGTACGTC. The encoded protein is CANAGPHEQYV.

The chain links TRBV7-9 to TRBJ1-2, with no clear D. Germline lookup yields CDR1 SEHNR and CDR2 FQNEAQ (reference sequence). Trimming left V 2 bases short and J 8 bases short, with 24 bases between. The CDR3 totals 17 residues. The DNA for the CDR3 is TGTGCCAGCAGCTTATTCGCTTTTCCCAGTGAGGCGTACGGCTACACCTTC. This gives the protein CASSLFAFPSEAYGYTF.

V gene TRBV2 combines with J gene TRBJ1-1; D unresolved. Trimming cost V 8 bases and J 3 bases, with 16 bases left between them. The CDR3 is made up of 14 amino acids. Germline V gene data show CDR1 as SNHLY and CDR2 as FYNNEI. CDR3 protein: CASGGPETDTEAFF. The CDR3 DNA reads TGTGCCAGCGGTGGACCGGAGACGGACACTGAAGCTTTCTTT.

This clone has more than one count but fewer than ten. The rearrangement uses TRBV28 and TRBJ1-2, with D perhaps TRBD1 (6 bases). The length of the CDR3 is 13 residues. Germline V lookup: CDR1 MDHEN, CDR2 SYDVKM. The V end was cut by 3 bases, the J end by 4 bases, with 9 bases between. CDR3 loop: CASSFLGAYGYTF. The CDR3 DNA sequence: TGTGCCAGCAGTTTTTTGGGGGCCTATGGCTACACCTTC.

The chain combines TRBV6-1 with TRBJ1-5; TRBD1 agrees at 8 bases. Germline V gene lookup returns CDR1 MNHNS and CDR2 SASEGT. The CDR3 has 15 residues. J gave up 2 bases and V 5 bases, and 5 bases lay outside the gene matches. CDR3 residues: CASSKDRVGNQPQHF. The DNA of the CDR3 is TGTGCCAGCAGTAAGGACAGGGTTGGCAATCAGCCCCAGCATTTT.

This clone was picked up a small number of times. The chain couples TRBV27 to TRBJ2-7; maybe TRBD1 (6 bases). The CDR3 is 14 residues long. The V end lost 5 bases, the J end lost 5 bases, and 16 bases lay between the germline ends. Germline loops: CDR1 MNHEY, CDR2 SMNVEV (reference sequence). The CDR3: CASSIQGRVHEQYF. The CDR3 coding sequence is TGTGCCAGCAGTATTCAGGGGCGCGTCCACGAGCAGTACTTC.

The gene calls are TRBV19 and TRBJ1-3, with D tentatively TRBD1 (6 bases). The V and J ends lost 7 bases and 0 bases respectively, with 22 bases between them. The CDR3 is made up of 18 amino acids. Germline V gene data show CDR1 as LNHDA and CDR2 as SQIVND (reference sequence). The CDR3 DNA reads TGTGCCAGTACCCCGAGGGGACAACCACTGAGCTCTGGAAACACCATATATTTT. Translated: CASTPRGQPLSSGNTIYF.